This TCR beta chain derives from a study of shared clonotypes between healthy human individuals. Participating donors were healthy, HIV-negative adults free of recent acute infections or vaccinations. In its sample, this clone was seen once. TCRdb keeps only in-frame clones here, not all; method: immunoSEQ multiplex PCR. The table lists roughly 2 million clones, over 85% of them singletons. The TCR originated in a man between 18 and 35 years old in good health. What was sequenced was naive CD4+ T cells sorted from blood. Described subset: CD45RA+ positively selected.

CDR3 loop: CASSPGLVYGQFF. The CDR3 nucleotides are TGTGCCAGCTCCCCAGGACTAGTTTATGGGCAGTTCTTC. V usage is TRBV18 and J usage is TRBJ2-1, with 7 bases identical to TRBD2. Germline assignment: CDR1 KGHSH and CDR2 LQKENI. The length of the CDR3 is 13 residues. Trimming cost V 6 bases and J 12 bases; bases outside gene matches: 11.